This TCR beta chain was identified in a study of molecular identifiers for immune sequencing clone quantification (dated by TCRdb to between 2018 and 2020). As for the study more broadly: For a replicate experiment, RNA from roughly 20,000 or 100,000 naive CD8 T cells was divided into five aliquots, and four of the five aliquots were sequenced. This methods study used CD8 T cells to benchmark TCR RNA copy counting and molecular-identifier clustering-based TCR repertoire sequencing (MIDCIRS). The research as a whole found: The naive libraries included spiked-in Jurkat TCR RNA (about 9 copies' worth), and this Jurkat TCR RNA is not part of the donor repertoire. Identical TCR molecules sharing a barcode could cause highly expanded clone sizes to be underestimated. When barcode sub-clustering was omitted, TCR diversity was inflated by chimeric consensus sequences, with chimeras reaching as high as 47%. Modeling indicated about 3 TCR RNA copies recovered per cell, compared with around 10 by digital PCR, which implies a capture efficiency of around 30%. Spiked-in Jurkat TCR RNA equivalent to a single cell was reported to be detectable even among some 910,000 naive CD8 T cells. In CMV-specific effector cells, clones with more than 20 RNA copies accounted for over 99% of molecules, whereas in naive cells such clones accounted for under 1%.

Library method: PCR. These reads were obtained on an Illumina HiSeq 4000. Bulk TCR libraries were prepared as previously described, using TCR primers listed in Table S5. Purification of total RNA was performed with the Qiagen AllPrep DNA/RNA kit. Before any analysis, reads coming from multiple sequencing runs of the same library were combined into one pool. Turning to the authors' computational methods: Reads were retained only if the reads had an exact TCR constant sequence, and the retained reads were trimmed to 150 nt and grouped according to their 12-nt molecular barcodes. Reads within each barcode group were sub-clustered using a 15% Levenshtein threshold, and quality-weighted consensus sequences were constructed for each RNA molecule. Non-functional sequences were discarded, and so were lower-count sequences lying one edit away from another sequence. Based on fitting two negative binomial distributions, any barcode sub-cluster with under 20% of the maximum read count was discarded. TCRdb cleaned the public reads at Q25 with fastp, built clones with MiXCR and kept in-frame beta chains. Rows merge per CDR3 protein into single entries with the most common DNA and genes. TCRdb, rather than the study authors, made the V and J calls. This sample is represented by 250,000 to 350,000 distinct CDR3 sequences; over 20% of them were singletons. The ten largest clonotypes hold approximately 0.85% of the sample.

Points on this clonotype: Its target antigen remains unknown. Nothing much larger sits one base from this clone, and base qualities are not available.

Libraries of naive CD8 T cells were generated from roughly 21,000 to 960,000 sorted cells, with 10%, 30% or 50% of the purified RNA used. On a BD FACSAria II, naive CD8 T cells were FACS-sorted as CD8+CD4-CCR7+CD45RA+ and collected into RLT Plus buffer. To test detection sensitivity, Jurkat RNA equal to ten TCR copies was added to samples of roughly 18,000-1,000,000 naive CD8 T cells. CD8 T cells were enriched using RosetteSep CD8+ T Cell Enrichment Cocktail and Ficoll-Paque, and the enriched cells then underwent ACK red cell lysis. The TCR originated in a human donor in good health. Some libraries in this study had Jurkat cell RNA spiked in. What was sequenced was naive CD8+ T cells from blood, with Jurkat cell RNA spiked in. Reading the label with the study, this specimen's cell subset or site is: FACS-sorted CD8+CD4-CCR7+CD45RA+ naive T cells.

The CDR3 corresponds to CASSSTTGGPTEAFF. DNA sequence: TGTGCCAGCAGCTCCACAACAGGGGGCCCCACTGAAGCTTTCTTT. The chain uses TRBV7-9 and TRBJ1-1; a stretch of 9 junction bases matches TRBD1. As encoded in the germline V gene (reference sequence), CDR1 is SEHNR while CDR2 is FQNEAQ. V trim: 4 bases; J trim: 4 bases; unmatched bases: 7. Taken from cysteine to phenylalanine, the CDR3 has 15 residues. The only DNA kept is the CDR3, 45 bases in frame from the first base.